The source of this T cell receptor (beta chain) is a study of blood T cell repertoires in COVID-19. For the study at large: PBMCs, B-cell-depleted T cells, or T cells provided the cDNA or gDNA that made up the material.

Produced via immunoSEQ multiplex PCR; TCRdb's table is partial and in-frame only. The repertoire has roughly 290,000 clones, about 89% of them found once; the top ten carry around 0.8%. This CDR3 has 15 amino acids. V was trimmed by 4 bases and J by 4 bases, leaving 14 bases between them. The germline CDR1 and CDR2 sequences are SGDLS and YYNGEE. The gene calls are TRBV9 and TRBJ1-4, with D possibly being TRBD1 (5 bases). What was sequenced was peripheral blood. The origin of this receptor is a man under 40 with acute or convalescent COVID-19. The CDR3 sequence: CASSPQGTVNEKLFF. The CDR3 DNA reads as TGTGCCAGCAGCCCCCAGGGAACCGTTAATGAAAAACTGTTTTTT.